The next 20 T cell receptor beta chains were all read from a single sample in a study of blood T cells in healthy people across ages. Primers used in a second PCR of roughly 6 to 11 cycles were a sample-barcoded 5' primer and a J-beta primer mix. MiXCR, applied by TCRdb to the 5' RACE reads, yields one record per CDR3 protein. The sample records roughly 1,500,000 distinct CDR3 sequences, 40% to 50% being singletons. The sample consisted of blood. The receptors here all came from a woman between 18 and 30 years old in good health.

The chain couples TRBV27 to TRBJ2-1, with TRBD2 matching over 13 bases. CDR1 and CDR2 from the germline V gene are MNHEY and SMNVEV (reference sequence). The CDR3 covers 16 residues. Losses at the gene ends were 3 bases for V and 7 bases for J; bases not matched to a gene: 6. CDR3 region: CASSFPGTSGKNEQFF. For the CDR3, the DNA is TGTGCCAGCAGTTTCCCCGGGACTAGCGGGAAGAATGAGCAGTTCTTC.

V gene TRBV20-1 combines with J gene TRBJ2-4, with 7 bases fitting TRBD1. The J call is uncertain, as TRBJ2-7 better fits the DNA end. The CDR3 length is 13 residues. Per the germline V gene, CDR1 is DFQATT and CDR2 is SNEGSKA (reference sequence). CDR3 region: CSATGTAPYEQYF. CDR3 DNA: TGCAGTGCTACGGGGACAGCCCCCTACGAGCAGTACTTC.

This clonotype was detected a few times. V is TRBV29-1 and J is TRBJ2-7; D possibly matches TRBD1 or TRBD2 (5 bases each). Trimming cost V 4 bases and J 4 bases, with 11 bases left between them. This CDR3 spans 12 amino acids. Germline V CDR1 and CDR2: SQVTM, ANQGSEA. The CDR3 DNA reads TGCAGCGTTGGGGACGGGATATACGAGCAGTACTTC. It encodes CSVGDGIYEQYF.

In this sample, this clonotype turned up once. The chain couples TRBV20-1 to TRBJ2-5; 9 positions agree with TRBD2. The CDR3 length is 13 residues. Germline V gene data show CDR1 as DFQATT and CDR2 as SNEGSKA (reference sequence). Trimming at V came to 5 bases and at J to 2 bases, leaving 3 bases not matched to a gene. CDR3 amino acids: CSAQSGRQETQYF. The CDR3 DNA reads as TGCAGTGCTCAAAGCGGGAGGCAAGAGACCCAGTACTTC.

The CDR3 nucleotides are TGTGCCAGCACCCCGACGACAGGGGGATCCGGGGAGCTGTTTTTT. Translating it yields CASTPTTGGSGELFF. The V gene is TRBV6-6, the J gene TRBJ2-2; 9 positions match TRBD1. The J segment lost 6 bases and the V segment lost 7 bases, leaving 9 bases of the junction unmatched. The CDR3 has 15 residues. Per germline, CDR1 MNHNY and CDR2 SVGAGI (reference sequence).

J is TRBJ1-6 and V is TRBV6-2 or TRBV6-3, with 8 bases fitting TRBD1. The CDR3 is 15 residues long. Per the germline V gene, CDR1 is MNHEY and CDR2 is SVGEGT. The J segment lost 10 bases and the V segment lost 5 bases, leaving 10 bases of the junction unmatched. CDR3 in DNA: TGTGCCAGCAGTCTTCGAGGGACAGGACAATCACCCCTCCACTTT. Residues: CASSLRGTGQSPLHF.

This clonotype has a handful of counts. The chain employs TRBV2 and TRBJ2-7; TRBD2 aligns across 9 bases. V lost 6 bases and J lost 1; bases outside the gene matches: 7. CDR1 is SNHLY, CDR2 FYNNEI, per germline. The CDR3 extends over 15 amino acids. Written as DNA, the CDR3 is TGTGCCAGCAGGGGCCCTACTAGCGGGTCCTACGAGCAGTACTTC. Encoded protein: CASRGPTSGSYEQYF.

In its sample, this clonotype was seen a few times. The CDR3 DNA reads TGCAGTGGTAGCCGATCCGGGTCTGAAGCTTTCTTT. The encoded protein is CSGSRSGSEAFF. The chain is built from TRBV20-1 and TRBJ1-1; D unclear. CDR3 length: 12 amino acids. V lost 7 bases to trimming and J lost 6 bases, with 15 bases between them. Per the germline V gene, CDR1 is DFQATT and CDR2 is SNEGSKA (reference sequence).

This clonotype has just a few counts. The DNA for the CDR3 is TGTGCCAGCAGTTTCCACGACAGGGCTGTTGATGGCTACACCTTC. As protein: CASSFHDRAVDGYTF. The chain combines TRBV27 with TRBJ1-2, with TRBD1 matching 7 bases. Looked up from germline, CDR1 is MNHEY and CDR2 is SMNVEV (reference sequence). V lost 3 bases and J lost 6; bases outside the gene matches: 10. The CDR3 is made up of 15 amino acids.

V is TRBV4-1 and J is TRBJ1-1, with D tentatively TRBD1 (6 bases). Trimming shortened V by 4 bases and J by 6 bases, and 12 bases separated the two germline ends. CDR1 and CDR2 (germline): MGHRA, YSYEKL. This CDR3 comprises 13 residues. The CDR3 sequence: CASSRGLRAEAFF. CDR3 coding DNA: TGCGCCAGCAGCCGGGGGCTTCGGGCTGAAGCTTTCTTT.

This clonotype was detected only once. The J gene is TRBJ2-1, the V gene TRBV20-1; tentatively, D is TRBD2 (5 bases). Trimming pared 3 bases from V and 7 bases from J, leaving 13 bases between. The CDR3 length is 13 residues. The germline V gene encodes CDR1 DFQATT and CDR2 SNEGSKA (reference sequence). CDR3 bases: TGCAGTGCTAGGGAGTGGGGAGAGAATGAGCAGTTCTTC. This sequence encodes CSAREWGENEQFF.

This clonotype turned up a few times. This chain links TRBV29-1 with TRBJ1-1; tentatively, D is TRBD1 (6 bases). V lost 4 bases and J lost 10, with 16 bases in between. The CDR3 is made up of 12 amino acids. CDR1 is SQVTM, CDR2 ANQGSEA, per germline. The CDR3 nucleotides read TGCAGCGTTGGCGGGGGGCCGGAATCAGCTTTCTTT. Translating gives CSVGGGPESAFF.

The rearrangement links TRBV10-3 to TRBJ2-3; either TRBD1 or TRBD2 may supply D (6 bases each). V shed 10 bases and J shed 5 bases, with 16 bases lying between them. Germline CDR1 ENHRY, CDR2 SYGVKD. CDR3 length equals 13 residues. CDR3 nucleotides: TGTGCCACCGAGGGGGGTCTACTAGATACGCAGTATTTT. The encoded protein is CATEGGLLDTQYF.

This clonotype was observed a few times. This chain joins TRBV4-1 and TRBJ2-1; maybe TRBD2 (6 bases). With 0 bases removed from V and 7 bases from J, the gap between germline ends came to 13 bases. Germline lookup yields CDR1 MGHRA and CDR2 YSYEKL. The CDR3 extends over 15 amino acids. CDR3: CASSQDWQGLNEQFF. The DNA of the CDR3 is TGCGCCAGCAGCCAAGATTGGCAGGGACTTAATGAGCAGTTCTTC.

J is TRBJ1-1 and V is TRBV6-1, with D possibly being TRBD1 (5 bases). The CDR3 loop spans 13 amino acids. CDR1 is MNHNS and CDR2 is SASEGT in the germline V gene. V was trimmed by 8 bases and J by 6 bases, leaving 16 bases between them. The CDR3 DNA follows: TGTGCCAGCGATATATCAGGGTACGCTGAAGCTTTCTTT. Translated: CASDISGYAEAFF.

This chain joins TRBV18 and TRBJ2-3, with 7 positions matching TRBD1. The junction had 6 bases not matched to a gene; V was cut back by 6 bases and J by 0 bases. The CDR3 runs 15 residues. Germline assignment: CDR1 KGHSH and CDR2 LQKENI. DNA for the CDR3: TGTGCCAGCTCGACGGGACAGAGAAGCACAGATACGCAGTATTTT. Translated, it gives CASSTGQRSTDTQYF.

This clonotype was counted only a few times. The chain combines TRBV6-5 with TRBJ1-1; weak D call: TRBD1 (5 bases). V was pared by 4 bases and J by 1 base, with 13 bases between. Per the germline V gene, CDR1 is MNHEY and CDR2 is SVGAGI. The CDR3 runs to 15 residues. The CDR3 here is CASSWGGSANTEAFF. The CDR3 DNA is TGTGCCAGCAGTTGGGGGGGAAGTGCGAACACTGAAGCTTTCTTT.

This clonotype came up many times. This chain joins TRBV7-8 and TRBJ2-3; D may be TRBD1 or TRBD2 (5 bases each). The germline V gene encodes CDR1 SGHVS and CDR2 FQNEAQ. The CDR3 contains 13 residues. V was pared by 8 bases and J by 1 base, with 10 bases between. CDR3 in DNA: TGTGCCAGCCGAAGAGGGGGCACAGATACGCAGTATTTT. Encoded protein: CASRRGGTDTQYF.

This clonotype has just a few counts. This CDR3 is CAATRDSKREQFF. The CDR3 region has the DNA TGTGCCGCAACCAGGGACAGCAAGAGGGAGCAGTTCTTC. V gene TRBV6-1 combines with J gene TRBJ2-1; TRBD1 agrees at 7 bases. This CDR3 spans 13 amino acids. The V segment lost 11 bases and the J segment 10 bases; nucleotides outside the gene matches: 14. Germline V lookup: CDR1 MNHNS, CDR2 SASEGT.

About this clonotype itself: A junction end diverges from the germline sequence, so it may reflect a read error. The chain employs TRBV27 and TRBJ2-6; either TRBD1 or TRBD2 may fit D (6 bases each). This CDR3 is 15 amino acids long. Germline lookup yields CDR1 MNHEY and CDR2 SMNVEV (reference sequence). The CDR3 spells CASKNTGTGANVPTF. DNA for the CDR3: TGTGCCAGCAAGAATACAGGGACTGGGGCCAACGTCCCGACTTTC.